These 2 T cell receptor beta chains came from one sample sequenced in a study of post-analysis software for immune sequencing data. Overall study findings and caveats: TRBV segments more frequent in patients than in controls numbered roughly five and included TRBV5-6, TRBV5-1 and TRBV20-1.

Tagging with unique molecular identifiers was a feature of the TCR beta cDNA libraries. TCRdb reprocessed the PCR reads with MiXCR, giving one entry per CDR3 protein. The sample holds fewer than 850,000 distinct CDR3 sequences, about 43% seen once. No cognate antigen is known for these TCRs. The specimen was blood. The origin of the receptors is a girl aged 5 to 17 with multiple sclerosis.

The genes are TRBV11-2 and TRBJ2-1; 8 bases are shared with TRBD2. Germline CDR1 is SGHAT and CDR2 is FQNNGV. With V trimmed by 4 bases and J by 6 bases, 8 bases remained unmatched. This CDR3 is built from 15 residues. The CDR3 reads CASSSLAGSSNEQFF. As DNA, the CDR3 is TGTGCCAGCAGCTCCCTAGCGGGTTCTAGCAATGAGCAGTTCTTC.

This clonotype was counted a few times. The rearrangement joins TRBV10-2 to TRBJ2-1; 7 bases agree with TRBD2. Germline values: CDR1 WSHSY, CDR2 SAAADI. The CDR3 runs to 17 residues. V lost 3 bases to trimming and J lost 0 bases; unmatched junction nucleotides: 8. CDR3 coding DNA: TGCGCCAGCAGTGAAGTTTCTAGCGGTAGCTCCTACAATGAGCAGTTCTTC. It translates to CASSEVSSGSSYNEQFF.